The 18 T cell receptor beta chains presented below share a single source sample, sequenced in a study of blood T cell repertoires in COVID-19. The assay was immunoSEQ multiplex PCR, and TCRdb's table has in-frame clones only and misses some. This repertoire shows a few hundred thousand clones, around 87% found once; its top ten account for approximately 1.9%. Sequencing input: PBMCs or T cells enriched from blood (not recorded which). These receptors originate from a man aged 35 to 55 in a cohort exposed to, infected with or recovered from COVID-19 (not recorded which).

The chain employs TRBV10-3 and TRBJ1-1; D unclear. V lost 0 bases, J lost 1 base, and 6 bases lay in between. CDR3 length: 14 residues. The V gene's germline CDR1 is ENHRY and CDR2 SYGVKD. This CDR3 reads CAISESVANTEAFF. The CDR3 DNA reads as TGTGCCATCAGTGAGTCGGTGGCGAACACTGAAGCTTTCTTT.

This chain connects TRBV19 to TRBJ1-5; D gene ambiguous. The germline CDR1 and CDR2 sequences are LNHDA and SQIVND (reference sequence). Deletions cut 1 base from V and 4 bases from J, with 11 bases between. This CDR3 region has 15 residues. CDR3 bases: TGTGCCAGTAGTATAGGAGTGCAATGGAATCAGCCCCAGCATTTT. This sequence encodes CASSIGVQWNQPQHF.

Only a few counts were recorded for this clone. This chain links TRBV7-9 with TRBJ1-5; D is perhaps TRBD1 (5 bases). Germline loops: CDR1 SEHNR, CDR2 FQNEAQ (reference sequence). There are 14 residues in the CDR3. The ends were cut back, 4 bases at V and 1 base at J, with 8 bases in the middle. The CDR3 spells CASSSSGSNQPQHF. The CDR3 DNA is TGTGCCAGCAGCTCGTCAGGGAGCAATCAGCCCCAGCATTTT.

The chain couples TRBV27 to TRBJ2-5; D perhaps matches TRBD1 (6 bases). Between the trimmed V and J ends, which lost 5 bases and 4 bases, there was a span of 14 bases. Germline CDR1 reads MNHEY; CDR2 reads SMNVEV (reference sequence). This CDR3 is built from 14 residues. The CDR3 protein is CASSPRGMGETQYF. The CDR3 coding sequence is TGTGCCAGCAGTCCCAGGGGTATGGGAGAGACCCAGTACTTC.

The V and J genes are TRBV28 and TRBJ2-4; 7 nucleotides align to TRBD2. Trimming removed 5 bases from V and 4 bases from J; junction bases left unmatched: 8. The germline V gene encodes CDR1 MDHEN and CDR2 SYDVKM. The CDR3 length is 15 residues. This chain's CDR3 is CASSPPGGMKNIQYF. CDR3 DNA: TGTGCCAGCAGTCCGCCCGGGGGGATGAAAAACATTCAGTACTTC.

This clone was observed a few times. The V gene is TRBV7-2, the J gene TRBJ2-7; TRBD2 aligns across 9 bases. The CDR3 totals 14 residues. The V segment lost 2 bases and the J segment 11 bases; nucleotides outside the gene matches: 10. Per the germline V gene, CDR1 is SGHTA and CDR2 is FQGNSA. DNA for the CDR3: TGTGCCAGCAGCTTAAGGCTAGCGGGAAGCCCTGAGTACTTC. It is translated as CASSLRLAGSPEYF.

This clone was seen at least ten times. The gene calls are TRBV11-2 and TRBJ2-3; D not resolved. The V end was cut by 1 base, the J end by 10 bases, with 6 bases between. The V gene's germline CDR1 is SGHAT and CDR2 FQNNGV. The CDR3 is made up of 11 amino acids. The CDR3 sequence is CASSLGGAQYF. The CDR3 nucleotides are TGTGCCAGCAGCTTAGGAGGCGCGCAGTATTTT.

The genes are TRBV7-9 and TRBJ1-2; D may be TRBD1 (6 bases). The CDR3 sequence is 15 residues long. From germline, CDR1 is SEHNR and CDR2 FQNEAQ (reference sequence). V was pared by 1 base and J by 4 bases, with 13 bases between. This chain's CDR3 is CASSLDSGAAYGYTF. The CDR3 DNA is TGTGCCAGCAGCTTAGACTCAGGGGCGGCCTATGGCTACACCTTC.

J is TRBJ2-1 and V is TRBV13, with TRBD2 identical over 8 bases. Germline values: CDR1 PRHDT, CDR2 FYEKMQ (reference sequence). V was pared by 3 bases and J by 8 bases, with 12 bases of the junction left unmatched. The CDR3 is 16 residues long. The CDR3 protein is CASSFSAGTGRDEQFF. Here the CDR3 DNA reads TGTGCCAGCAGCTTTAGTGCAGGAACCGGGAGGGATGAGCAGTTCTTC.

This clone has a handful of counts. The chain carries TRBV11-2 and TRBJ2-1; TRBD2 agrees at 10 bases. J lost 7 bases, V lost 0 bases, and 12 bases had no gene match. The CDR3 extends over 18 amino acids. Per the germline V gene, CDR1 is SGHAT and CDR2 is FQNNGV. CDR3 nucleotides: TGTGCCAGCAGCTTAGATCCAGCGGGAGGGGCGGAATTAAATGAGCAGTTCTTC. This gives the protein CASSLDPAGGAELNEQFF.

The chain joins TRBV3-1 (or the pseudogene TRBV3-2) to TRBJ2-5, with 10 bases lining up with TRBD2. The germline CDR1 and CDR2 sequences are LGHDT and YNNKEL (reference sequence). The V and J ends lost 4 bases and 5 bases, in that order; junction bases with no gene match: 7. This CDR3 has 15 residues. This chain's CDR3 is CASSPSGRTRETQYF. CDR3 coding DNA: TGTGCCAGCAGCCCTAGCGGGAGAACGCGGGAGACCCAGTACTTC.

The chain recombines TRBV11-2 with TRBJ2-2; D uncertain. CDR1 SGHAT and CDR2 FQNNGV come from the germline V gene. Trimming took 4 bases from V and 4 from J, leaving 10 bases between them. The CDR3 length is 14 residues. CDR3 protein: CASSSRLGTGELFF. CDR3 coding DNA: TGTGCCAGCAGCTCGCGCCTAGGCACCGGGGAGCTGTTTTTT.

The V and J genes are TRBV18 and TRBJ2-5, with 8 bases that match TRBD1. The V segment lost 1 base and the J segment 1 base; nucleotides outside the gene matches: 2. The CDR3 is 15 amino acids. Germline assignment: CDR1 KGHSH and CDR2 LQKENI. The CDR3 DNA is TGTGCCAGCTCACCACGACAGGGGACCCAAGAGACCCAGTACTTC. Translated, it gives CASSPRQGTQETQYF.

The chain employs TRBV24-1 and TRBJ1-2; D gene uncertain. Germline-derived CDR1 and CDR2 are KGHDR and SFDVKD. The CDR3 sequence is 13 residues long. The germline V and J ends were trimmed by 5 bases and 3 bases, with 9 bases remaining between them. For the CDR3, the DNA is TGTGCCACCAGTGTGGAGCGTCACTATGGCTACACCTTC. It specifies CATSVERHYGYTF.

The chain is built from TRBV6-5 and TRBJ2-1; D is ambiguous. The CDR3 covers 15 residues. Trimming took 4 bases from V and 5 from J, leaving 15 bases between them. Germline V gene lookup returns CDR1 MNHEY and CDR2 SVGAGI. CDR3 DNA sequence: TGTGCCAGCAGTTCTCAGGCGTCTGGTAACAATGAGCAGTTCTTC. Protein: CASSSQASGNNEQFF.

The chain recombines TRBV10-3 with TRBJ2-3; D might be TRBD2 (5 bases). Trimming left V 7 bases short and J 2 bases short, with 13 bases between. This CDR3 is 14 amino acids long. Germline loops: CDR1 ENHRY, CDR2 SYGVKD. The CDR3 is CAIKQEAYTDTQYF. For the CDR3, the DNA is TGTGCCATCAAGCAGGAGGCCTACACAGATACGCAGTATTTT.

V gene TRBV5-8 combines with J gene TRBJ2-2, with TRBD2 matching over 8 bases. The CDR3 has 15 amino acids. CDR1 SGHTS and CDR2 YDEGEE come from the germline V gene. Unmatched junction bases numbered 4, after V lost 4 bases and J lost 2 bases. As DNA, the CDR3 is TGTGCCAGCAGCCCGCTAGCGGGCAACACCGGGGAGCTGTTTTTT. Residues: CASSPLAGNTGELFF.

The rearrangement uses TRBV6-5 and TRBJ1-2; 9 positions match TRBD1. There are 14 residues in the CDR3. The J segment lost 2 bases and the V segment lost 7 bases, leaving 5 bases of the junction unmatched. CDR1 and CDR2 (germline): MNHEY, SVGAGI. The CDR3 protein is CASKPGTGNYGYTF. CDR3 DNA: TGTGCCAGCAAGCCCGGGACAGGGAACTATGGCTACACCTTC.